This T cell receptor beta chain was retrieved from a study of blood T cell repertoires in COVID-19. Germline V gene data show CDR1 as MNHEY and CDR2 as SMNVEV (reference sequence). The CDR3 consists of 13 residues. Trimming took 4 bases from V and 6 from J; bases not matched to a gene: 5. The data were produced by immunoSEQ multiplex PCR, yet TCRdb's version contains in-frame clones alone and is incomplete. The data show roughly 230,000 clones, almost 85% seen once. This clonotype originated in a man aged 45-65 years with COVID-19, enrolled during active disease. V usage is TRBV27 and J usage is TRBJ1-1, with 7 bases lining up with TRBD1. Input material: peripheral blood. The CDR3 here is CASSSRQGAEAFF. The CDR3 DNA sequence: TGTGCCAGCAGTTCTAGACAGGGAGCTGAAGCTTTCTTT.